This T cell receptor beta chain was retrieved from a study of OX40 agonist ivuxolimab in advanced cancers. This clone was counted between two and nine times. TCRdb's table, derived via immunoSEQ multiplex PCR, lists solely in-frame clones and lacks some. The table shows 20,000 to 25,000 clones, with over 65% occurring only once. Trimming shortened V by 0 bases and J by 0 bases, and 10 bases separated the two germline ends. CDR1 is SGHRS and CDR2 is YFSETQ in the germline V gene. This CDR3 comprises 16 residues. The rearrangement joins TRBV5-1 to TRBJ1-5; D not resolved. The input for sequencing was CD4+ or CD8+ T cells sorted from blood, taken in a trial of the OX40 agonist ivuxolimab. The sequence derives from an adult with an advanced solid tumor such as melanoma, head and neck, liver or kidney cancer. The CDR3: CASSLGGSYSNQPQHF. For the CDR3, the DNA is TGCGCCAGCAGCTTGGGCGGTTCTTATAGCAATCAGCCCCAGCATTTT. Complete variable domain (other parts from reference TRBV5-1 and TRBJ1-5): KAGVTQTPRYLIKTRGQQVTLSCSPISGHRSVSWYQQTPGQGLQFLFEYFSETQRNKGNFPGRFSGRQFSNSRSEMNVSTLELGDSALYLCASSLGGSYSNQPQHFGDGTRLSIL.